The clone carrying this TCR beta chain turned up a few times. No antigen is known for it. A second 7 to 11 cycle PCR used barcoded and J-beta primers. Every sample produced at least 3 million CDR3-containing paired-end reads. TCRdb re-called the 5' RACE reads with MiXCR, one entry per CDR3 protein. The table lists around 650,000 distinct CDR3 sequences, 32% of them singletons. This CDR3 comprises 15 residues. Germline V gene sequence: CDR1 SEHNR, CDR2 FQNEAQ (reference sequence). The data are from a study of blood T cells in healthy people across ages. Overall study findings and caveats: Per million T cells, the diversity of TCR beta decreased roughly linearly as age advanced. Without sorted subsets, naive and antigen-experienced compartments could not be conclusively compared.

The sequence derives from a woman older than 75 in good health. Sequenced material: blood. V gene TRBV7-9 combines with J gene TRBJ2-7; TRBD1 might be the D (6 bases). The J call may not be correct, given that the DNA end is closer to TRBJ2-5. CDR3 sequence reads: CASSLWQGNLETQYF. The CDR3 region has the DNA TGTGCCAGCAGCTTATGGCAGGGGAACTTGGAGACCCAGTACTTC.